A selection of T cell receptor beta chains follows, all from one sample in a study of CD4 T cells in relation to SARS-CoV-2 and coronaviruses. This table comes from immunoSEQ multiplex PCR, and its TCRdb copy is limited to in-frame clones, with some not included. There are around 56,000 clones in the sample; about nine tenths occur only once, and roughly 1.4% lies in the top ten. Sample: memory CD4+ T cells from PBMCs. The origin of the receptors is a human donor in good health. The conserved cysteine and the conserved F or W are not part of the CDR3 here.

J,V,CDR3
TRBJ1-1,TRBV19,ASSIKTGGGNTEAF
TRBJ2-7,TRBV6-5,ASSYRQGYEQY
TRBJ2-7,TRBV3-1/TRBV3-2,ASSQGYEQY
TRBJ2-1,TRBV1,TSSQVQQGAGSYNEQF
TRBJ2-7,TRBV2,ASRGDSLSYEQY
TRBJ2-1,TRBV7-9,ASSSPGLAPSYNEQF
TRBJ1-1,TRBV2,ASRAPSDSFGNTEAF
TRBJ2-2,TRBV9,ASSDSGSNTGELF
TRBJ2-1,TRBV6-2/TRBV6-3,ASSYTWTSSLRNEQF
TRBJ1-5,TRBV30,AWSRSGPLGHQPQH
TRBJ2-7,TRBV6-5,ASKRDRGWGEQY
TRBJ1-5,TRBV12-3/TRBV12-4,ASTAGGSQPQH
TRBJ2-7,TRBV4-2,ASSQDLAGTSGGYEQY
TRBJ1-3,TRBV7-9,ASSLEQGSGNTIY
TRBJ1-2,TRBV28,ASRPTGTGGTYYGYT
TRBJ1-4,TRBV28,ASSSQTALATNEKLF
TRBJ2-5,TRBV11-2,ASYGLGGKETQY
TRBJ1-3,TRBV21-1,ASSKPSGQLSSGNTIY
TRBJ2-2,TRBV10-1,ASSALSTGGTGELF
TRBJ1-3,TRBV6-5,ASSPRGGGNTIY
TRBJ2-1,TRBV28,ASSNRGRVQF
TRBJ2-5,TRBV10-2,ASSEQGVRETQY
TRBJ2-4,TRBV11-2,ASSLGLAGVGTKNIQY
TRBJ2-2,TRBV11-3,ASSLGGGTGELF
TRBJ1-6,TRBV11-2,ASSSHRGKFENSPLH
TRBJ2-5,TRBV5-1,ASSPSGGEETQY
TRBJ1-2,TRBV2,ASSERGDRGNGYT
TRBJ1-1,TRBV18,ASSPDRSAEAF
TRBJ1-5,TRBV19,ASKLGQGAGNQPQH
TRBJ2-4,TRBV28,ASRGRLAKNIQY
TRBJ2-5,TRBV5-1,ASSLARLAQETQY
TRBJ2-5,TRBV5-1,ASSFTGVRGQETQY
TRBJ1-1,TRBV9,ASSSVAGGAEAF
TRBJ2-5,TRBV5-4,ASGIQGETQY
TRBJ2-2,TRBV7-3,ASSLTGETSGSMGRAGELF
TRBJ2-7,TRBV7-3,ASSSGTSGNEQY
TRBJ2-1,TRBV5-6,ASSLAGWSYNEQF
TRBJ2-4,TRBV4-1,ASSQLQGLAKNIQY
TRBJ2-5,TRBV5-1,ASSLGTGGGETQY
TRBJ1-4,TRBV4-1,ASSQDRRRRRTNEKLF
TRBJ1-1,TRBV6-2/TRBV6-3,ASTPRGAGPFSEAF
TRBJ2-2,TRBV2,ASSVGRNTGELF
TRBJ1-1,TRBV5-8,ASSSPSGVNTEAF
TRBJ1-5,TRBV24-1,ATSDPSRGGNQPQH
TRBJ2-3,TRBV9,ASSPNLRAKGPDTQY
TRBJ1-3,TRBV6-5,ASSSPTGSSGNTIY
TRBJ2-1,TRBV29-1,SVDFFGLAGLDEQF
TRBJ1-1,TRBV6-5,ASSYSRLATEAF
TRBJ1-5,TRBV12-3/TRBV12-4,ASDGTGNQPQH
TRBJ1-5,TRBV7-3,ASSQQGGYGQPQH